This T cell receptor beta chain was captured by sequencing in a study of blood T cell repertoires in COVID-19. This CDR3 comprises 14 residues. Germline lookup yields CDR1 LNHDA and CDR2 SQIVND (reference sequence). Trimming removed 1 base from V and 5 bases from J, with 6 bases in between. Per the authors' pipeline: Quantification of nucleated cells was approximated via reference gene primer amplification. Here immunoSEQ multiplex PCR was the method, and the copy in TCRdb shows in-frame clones only, minus some. V and J calls and clone size are copied from that table; D and trimming were computed from the DNA. In the table there are tens of thousands of clones, around 85% of which are singletons. This clone was counted a few times.

Material for sequencing was peripheral blood. The chain links TRBV19 to TRBJ1-6; D is undetermined. This receptor was obtained from a human donor in a cohort sampled during active COVID-19. The CDR3 is CASSIVGDNSPLHF. The CDR3 nucleotides read TGTGCCAGTAGTATAGTCGGGGATAATTCACCCCTCCACTTT.